The 3 T cell receptor beta chains reported below all come from one sample, sequenced in a study of T-cell memory formation after mild COVID-19. Each CDR3 protein is one row after TCRdb ran MiXCR on the 5' RACE reads. The sample lists approximately 300,000 distinct CDR3 sequences, approximately 19% occurring once. The sample comprised PBMCs or a T cell subset sorted from them (not recorded which). These receptors all stem from a man aged 18 to 30 who had mild COVID-19 (a few samples of this study predate the infection). Cell type and time point are not known.

This sequence joins TRBV29-1 and TRBJ2-7; D unresolved. V lost 3 bases to trimming and J lost 3 bases, with 9 bases between them. The CDR3 contains 12 residues. CDR1 SQVTM and CDR2 ANQGSEA come from the germline V gene. The CDR3 DNA is TGCAGCGTTGAGTCGGAAAACTACGAGCAGTACGTC. Its protein product is CSVESENYEQYV.

The chain uses TRBV12-5 and TRBJ2-2; D ambiguous. V lost 1 base, J lost 6 bases, and 6 bases lay in between. The CDR3 is 13 residues long. The V gene's germline CDR1 is LGHNT and CDR2 FRNRAP. The CDR3 reads CASGLGGPGELFF. The CDR3 nucleotides are TGTGCTAGTGGTTTGGGGGGTCCCGGGGAGCTGTTTTTT.

V gene TRBV29-1 combines with J gene TRBJ2-5; D may be TRBD1 (6 bases). The CDR3 is 12 residues long. Germline V gene data show CDR1 as SQVTM and CDR2 as ANQGSEA. Trimming took off 7 bases at V and 4 bases at J, with 13 bases between the two ends. The chain's CDR3 is CSGRTAAETQYF. The CDR3, as DNA: TGCAGCGGGAGGACAGCGGCAGAGACCCAGTACTTC.